The 24 T cell receptor beta chains presented below share a single source sample, sequenced in a study of T cell responses to AZD1222 COVID-19 vaccine. Clones were read by immunoSEQ multiplex PCR, and TCRdb kept only the in-frame ones, dropping some. The repertoire holds 50,000 to 70,000 clones, roughly 85% seen once, with approximately 20% in the top ten. The sample consisted of peripheral blood, taken on day 0 of MenACWY control vaccination. The receptors stem from an adult in good health.

The chain employs TRBV6-1 and TRBJ2-2; perhaps TRBD1 as D (5 bases). Germline values: CDR1 MNHNS, CDR2 SASEGT. The CDR3 contains 14 residues. The germline V and J ends were trimmed by 7 bases and 1 base, with 10 bases remaining between them. The chain's CDR3 is CASTVGRNTGELFF. For the CDR3, the DNA is TGTGCCAGCACTGTGGGGCGGAACACCGGGGAGCTGTTTTTT.

The chain joins TRBV19 to TRBJ2-1; TRBD2 aligns across 14 bases. V lost 4 bases, J lost 13 bases, and 9 bases stayed unmatched. The CDR3 is made up of 15 amino acids. Germline CDR1 LNHDA, CDR2 SQIVND (reference sequence). CDR3 coding DNA: TGTGCCAGTAGTACCTCGGGACTAGCGGGAGAGTACCAGTTCTTC. As protein: CASSTSGLAGEYQFF.

The rearrangement uses TRBV27 and TRBJ1-4; 7 bases are a match to TRBD1. This CDR3 comprises 14 residues. V gave up 7 bases and J gave up 5 bases; unmatched junction bases: 7. From germline, CDR1 is MNHEY and CDR2 SMNVEV (reference sequence). The DNA of the CDR3 is TGTGCCAGCACCCCCAGGGGGGGGAATGAAAAACTGTTTTTT. Protein sequence: CASTPRGGNEKLFF.

The chain couples TRBV3-1 (or the pseudogene TRBV3-2) to TRBJ2-1; tentatively, D is TRBD1 or TRBD2 (5 bases each). The germline V gene has CDR1 LGHDT and CDR2 YNNKEL (reference sequence). The CDR3 has 15 amino acids. V lost 4 bases to trimming and J lost 3 bases, with 13 bases between them. The CDR3 protein is CASSLRGGSYNEQFF. The CDR3 DNA reads TGTGCCAGCAGCCTCCGTGGGGGTAGCTACAATGAGCAGTTCTTC.

The rearrangement uses TRBV3-1 (or the pseudogene TRBV3-2) and TRBJ2-3, with D possibly called TRBD1 or TRBD2 (5 bases each). Germline V CDR1 and CDR2: LGHDT, YNNKEL (reference sequence). With 0 bases removed from V and 1 base from J, the gap between germline ends came to 14 bases. CDR3 length: 17 amino acids. CDR3 DNA sequence: TGTGCCAGCAGCCAAGATAGTGAGGGGCTGGGCACAGATACGCAGTATTTT. Its protein is CASSQDSEGLGTDTQYF.

V gene TRBV19 combines with J gene TRBJ1-5; D possibly corresponds to TRBD1 (5 bases). The CDR3 is 16 residues long. Germline assignment: CDR1 LNHDA and CDR2 SQIVND (reference sequence). Trimming removed 3 bases from V and 3 bases from J, with 15 bases in between. The DNA for the CDR3 is TGTGCCAGTAGTATTGCAGGGCCGAGTAACAATCAGCCCCAGCATTTT. Amino acid sequence: CASSIAGPSNNQPQHF.

In its sample, this clone was seen a few times. The gene calls are TRBV4-1 and TRBJ1-5, with D unresolved. The CDR3 runs 13 residues. Germline V gene data show CDR1 as MGHRA and CDR2 as YSYEKL. V was pared by 0 bases and J by 6 bases, with 6 bases between. CDR3 sequence: CASSQETRQPQHF. The CDR3 nucleotides are TGCGCCAGCAGCCAAGAAACCCGTCAGCCCCAGCATTTT.

The chain employs TRBV9 and TRBJ2-1; D is possibly TRBD2 (5 bases). The CDR3 length is 16 residues. Germline V gene data show CDR1 as SGDLS and CDR2 as YYNGEE. The germline V and J ends were trimmed by 4 bases and 8 bases, with 22 bases remaining between them. CDR3 DNA: TGTGCCAGCAGCTATAACCCGGCCCGCCCCGGGGATGAGCAGTTCTTC. Amino acids: CASSYNPARPGDEQFF.

The rearrangement links TRBV30 to TRBJ1-4; TRBD1 agrees at 9 bases. The V gene's germline CDR1 is GTSNPN and CDR2 SVGIG (reference sequence). The V gene end was trimmed by 1 base and the J gene end by 7 bases; junction bases not matched to a gene: 7. The CDR3 runs 15 residues. The CDR3 DNA reads as TGTGCCTGGAGTGACGTACAGGGGGCGGCTGAAAAACTGTTTTTT. This codes for CAWSDVQGAAEKLFF.

The V gene is TRBV5-1, the J gene TRBJ1-6; D is uncertain. CDR3 length equals 14 residues. V lost 6 bases and J 9 bases, leaving 16 bases between the germline ends. Germline V lookup: CDR1 SGHRS, CDR2 YFSETQ. The CDR3 sequence is CASTREGPPSPLHF. The CDR3, as DNA: TGCGCCAGCACCCGCGAGGGTCCTCCTTCACCCCTCCACTTT. The full variable domain, in which reference TRBV5-1 and TRBJ1-6 provide the parts outside the CDR3, is KAGVTQTPRYLIKTRGQQVTLSCSPISGHRSVSWYQQTPGQGLQFLFEYFSETQRNKGNFPGRFSGRQFSNSRSEMNVSTLELGDSALYLCASTREGPPSPLHFGNGTRLTVT.

The chain links TRBV6-5 to TRBJ2-7; D is uncertain. CDR1 is MNHEY, CDR2 SVGAGI, per germline. V lost 6 bases and J 11 bases, leaving 11 bases between the germline ends. CDR3 length equals 10 residues. The CDR3 reads CASRDNLEYF. The DNA for the CDR3 is TGTGCCAGCAGAGACAACCTGGAGTACTTC.

The J gene is TRBJ1-3, the V gene TRBV10-3; D unclear. V was shortened by 2 bases and J by 4 bases, with 9 bases between the two germline ends. The germline gives CDR1 ENHRY, CDR2 SYGVKD. This CDR3 has 14 residues. In DNA form, the CDR3 reads TGTGCCATCAGTGAGCCTGGACGGGGAAACACCATATATTTT. Protein: CAISEPGRGNTIYF.

The chain combines TRBV14 with TRBJ2-7; 9 bases are a match to TRBD1. The germline V gene encodes CDR1 SGHDN and CDR2 FVKESK. Losses at the gene ends were 8 bases for V and 0 bases for J; bases not matched to a gene: 11. The CDR3 has 16 amino acids. The CDR3 bases are TGTGCCAGCGGGACGGGCGGGACAGGGAGCTCCTACGAGCAGTACTTC. This encodes CASGTGGTGSSYEQYF. The full variable domain, rest sourced from reference TRBV14 and TRBJ2-7, is EAGVTQFPSHSVIEKGQTVTLRCDPISGHDNLYWYRRVMGKEIKFLLHFVKESKQDESGMPNNRFLAERTGGTYSTLKVQPAELEDSGVYFCASGTGGTGSSYEQYFGPGTRLTVT.

The chain employs TRBV7-9 and TRBJ2-7; 8 bases are a match to TRBD2. V lost 5 bases, J lost 3 bases, and 6 bases stayed unmatched. The germline V gene encodes CDR1 SEHNR and CDR2 FQNEAQ (reference sequence). The CDR3 has 14 residues. CDR3 nucleotides: TGTGCCAGCAGCCCATCGGGACTAGTCTACGAGCAGTACTTC. Translated, it gives CASSPSGLVYEQYF.

This chain joins TRBV6-4 and TRBJ2-2; maybe TRBD2 (6 bases). The CDR3 consists of 16 residues. The germline CDR1 and CDR2 sequences are MRHNA and SNTAGT. Trimming stripped 7 bases from V and 4 bases from J, with 19 bases between. Written as DNA, the CDR3 is TGTGCCAGCACCCCCCAGCCGGGACTTCCCACCGGGGAGCTGTTTTTT. Translation: CASTPQPGLPTGELFF.

J is TRBJ2-3 and V is TRBV2; 12 positions match TRBD2. V dropped 7 bases and J dropped 5; count of bases not matched to a gene: 4. The CDR3 has 14 residues. Germline V lookup: CDR1 SNHLY, CDR2 FYNNEI. CDR3 loop: CASILAGGKDTQYF. CDR3 sequence (DNA): TGTGCCAGCATACTAGCGGGAGGTAAAGATACGCAGTATTTT.

The chain has TRBV29-1 and TRBJ2-5; no firm D call. The CDR3 consists of 14 residues. The V end was cut by 4 bases, the J end by 1 base, with 13 bases between. Germline V gene lookup returns CDR1 SQVTM and CDR2 ANQGSEA. The CDR3 is CSVVLARFQETQYF. The CDR3 DNA follows: TGCAGCGTTGTATTAGCCAGGTTCCAAGAGACCCAGTACTTC.

J is TRBJ2-7 and V is TRBV18; 13 bases align to TRBD2. The CDR3 spans 15 residues. The V gene's germline CDR1 is KGHSH and CDR2 LQKENI. Losses at the gene ends were 5 bases for V and 1 base for J; bases not matched to a gene: 2. The CDR3 sequence: CASSKTSGRSYEQYF. The DNA of the CDR3 is TGTGCCAGCTCAAAGACTAGCGGGAGGTCCTACGAGCAGTACTTC.

The rearrangement uses TRBV10-3 and TRBJ2-3; perhaps TRBD1 as D (6 bases). The CDR3 is made up of 13 amino acids. V dropped 7 bases and J dropped 6 bases, with 14 bases sitting between them. Germline V gene data show CDR1 as ENHRY and CDR2 as SYGVKD. The CDR3 region has the DNA TGTGCCATCAAACGGGACATCGAGGATACGCAGTATTTT. Residues: CAIKRDIEDTQYF.

This clone was observed once. J is TRBJ1-2 and V is TRBV7-2; 8 nucleotides align to TRBD1. J was trimmed by 4 bases and V by 5 bases; bases with no gene match: 6. The length of the CDR3 is 14 residues. Germline V lookup: CDR1 SGHTA, CDR2 FQGNSA. This CDR3 is CASSPRQGIYGYTF. CDR3 bases: TGTGCCAGCAGCCCTAGACAGGGGATCTATGGCTACACCTTC.

The rearrangement links TRBV2 to TRBJ1-4; 8 nucleotides line up with TRBD1. The CDR3 contains 15 residues. V dropped 8 bases and J dropped 8; count of bases not matched to a gene: 13. CDR1 SNHLY and CDR2 FYNNEI come from the germline V gene. CDR3 sequence (DNA): TGTGCCAGCGGGAGGATGACAGGGGTCGGGGAAAAACTGTTTTTT. Protein product: CASGRMTGVGEKLFF. Supplemented by reference TRBV2 and TRBJ1-4, the full variable domain reads EPEVTQTPSHQVTQMGQEVILRCVPISNHLYFYWYRQILGQKVEFLVSFYNNEISEKSEIFDDQFSVERPDGSNFTLKIRSTKLEDSAMYFCASGRMTGVGEKLFFGSGTQLSVL.

The chain links TRBV27 to TRBJ1-2; 8 bases line up with TRBD1. With 0 bases clipped from V and 8 bases from J, the junction kept 14 bases outside the gene matches. Germline CDR1 is MNHEY and CDR2 is SMNVEV (reference sequence). The CDR3 is made up of 17 amino acids. The DNA for the CDR3 is TGTGCCAGCAGTTTATCGACAAGGGACAGGCAAACTAGAGGCTACACCTTC. As protein: CASSLSTRDRQTRGYTF.

This chain uses TRBV4-1 with TRBJ2-1; 8 bases line up with TRBD2. CDR3 length: 15 amino acids. Germline V lookup: CDR1 MGHRA, CDR2 YSYEKL. J was trimmed by 8 bases and V by 1 base; bases with no gene match: 7. CDR3 DNA sequence: TGCGCCAGCAGCCAAGCGTGGACTAGCTCGCATGAGCAGTTCTTC. Residues: CASSQAWTSSHEQFF.

V and J are TRBV6-5 and TRBJ2-2, with D uncertain. The CDR3 runs to 15 residues. Trimming cost V 2 bases and J 7 bases, with 14 bases left between them. The germline CDR1 and CDR2 sequences are MNHEY and SVGAGI. Here the CDR3 reads CASSYQADGGGELFF. DNA for the CDR3: TGTGCCAGCAGTTACCAGGCTGACGGTGGCGGGGAGCTGTTTTTT.